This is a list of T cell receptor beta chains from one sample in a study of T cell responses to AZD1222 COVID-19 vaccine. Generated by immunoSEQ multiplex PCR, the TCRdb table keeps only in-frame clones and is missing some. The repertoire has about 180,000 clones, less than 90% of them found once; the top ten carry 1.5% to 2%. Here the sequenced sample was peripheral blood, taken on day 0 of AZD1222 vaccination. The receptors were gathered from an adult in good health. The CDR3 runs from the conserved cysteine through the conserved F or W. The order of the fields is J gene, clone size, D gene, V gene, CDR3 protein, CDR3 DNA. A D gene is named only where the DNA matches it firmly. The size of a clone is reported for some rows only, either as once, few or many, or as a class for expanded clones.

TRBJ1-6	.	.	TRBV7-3	CASSPEQGSPLHF	TGTGCCAGCAGCCCTGAACAGGGATCACCCCTCCACTTT
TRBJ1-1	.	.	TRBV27	CASSLVRSNTEAFF	TGTGCCAGCAGCCTCGTAAGGTCTAACACTGAAGCTTTCTTT
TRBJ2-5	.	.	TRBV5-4	CASSLGSSRQETQYF	TGTGCCAGCAGCTTGGGTAGCAGTAGGCAAGAGACCCAGTACTTC
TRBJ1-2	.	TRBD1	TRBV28	CASSLYRDSLYGYTF	TGTGCCAGCAGTTTATATCGGGACAGCTTATATGGCTACACCTTC
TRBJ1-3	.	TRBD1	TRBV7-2	CASSPQGGISGNTIYF	TGTGCCAGCAGCCCCCAGGGGGGGATATCTGGAAACACCATATATTTT
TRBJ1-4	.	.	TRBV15	CATSGSQATNEKLFF	TGTGCCACCAGCGGCAGTCAAGCAACTAATGAAAAACTGTTTTTT
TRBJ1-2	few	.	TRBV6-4	CASSDSGERVGYTF	TGTGCCAGCAGTGACTCCGGGGAGCGGGTTGGCTACACCTTC
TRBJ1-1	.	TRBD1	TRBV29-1	CSAGQGAPGTEAFF	TGCAGCGCGGGACAGGGGGCTCCGGGCACTGAAGCTTTCTTT
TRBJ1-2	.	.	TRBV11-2	CASSLGLHRAGYTF	TGTGCCAGCAGCTTAGGTTTACACAGGGCTGGCTACACCTTC
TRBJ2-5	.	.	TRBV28	CASSPIYSVQETQYF	TGTGCCAGCAGTCCGATCTACAGCGTCCAAGAGACCCAGTACTTC
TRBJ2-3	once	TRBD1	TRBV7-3	CASGQVGTDTQYF	TGTGCCTCGGGACAGGTGGGGACAGATACGCAGTATTTT
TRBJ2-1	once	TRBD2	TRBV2	CASSEYSGSSYNEQFF	TGTGCCAGCAGTGAATATAGCGGGAGCTCCTACAATGAGCAGTTCTTC
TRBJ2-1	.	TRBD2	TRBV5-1	CASSLGTSAASYNEQFF	TGCGCCAGCAGCTTGGGAACTAGCGCCGCATCCTACAATGAGCAGTTCTTC
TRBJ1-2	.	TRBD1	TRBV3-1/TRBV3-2	CASSRDRYYGYTF	TGTGCCAGCAGCCGGGACAGATATTATGGCTACACCTTC
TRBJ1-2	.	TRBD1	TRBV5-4	CASSTDLRDRGRGYTF	TGTGCCAGCAGCACCGACCTCCGGGACAGGGGGCGTGGCTACACCTTC
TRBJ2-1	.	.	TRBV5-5	CASSAGGQTYNEQFF	TGTGCCAGCAGCGCAGGGGGGCAGACCTACAATGAGCAGTTCTTC
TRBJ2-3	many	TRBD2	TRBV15	CATSRASGGADTQYF	TGTGCCACCAGCAGGGCTAGCGGGGGGGCAGATACGCAGTATTTT
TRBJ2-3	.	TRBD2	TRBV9	CASSVHGGGADTQYF	TGTGCCAGCAGCGTACACGGGGGAGGGGCAGATACGCAGTATTTT
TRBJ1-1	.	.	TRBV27	CASSFYGNTEAFF	TGTGCCAGCAGTTTTTACGGGAACACTGAAGCTTTCTTT
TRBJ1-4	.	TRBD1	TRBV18	CASSPGQGALNEKLFF	TGTGCCAGCTCACCGGGACAGGGGGCTCTTAATGAAAAACTGTTTTTT
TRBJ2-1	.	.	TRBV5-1	CASSWSLRRSNEQFF	TGCGCCAGCAGCTGGTCACTCCGGCGTTCGAATGAGCAGTTCTTC
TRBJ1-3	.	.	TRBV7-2	CASSPQRGQGNTIYF	TGTGCCAGCAGCCCTCAGCGGGGGCAGGGAAACACCATATATTTT
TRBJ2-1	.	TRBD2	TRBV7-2	CASSLVSGGHSTSYNEQFF	TGTGCCAGCAGCTTAGTGTCGGGGGGTCATTCTACATCCTACAATGAGCAGTTCTTC
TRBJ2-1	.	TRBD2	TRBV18	CASSPPRLAGLSYNEQFF	TGTGCCAGCTCACCACCCCGACTAGCGGGTCTCTCCTACAATGAGCAGTTCTTC
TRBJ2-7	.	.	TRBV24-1	CATSDGGIGEQYF	TGTGCCACCAGTGATGGGGGGATCGGCGAGCAGTACTTC
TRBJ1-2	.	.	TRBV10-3	CAISAGNSQGINYGYTF	TGTGCCATCAGTGCCGGGAACAGCCAGGGGATTAACTATGGCTACACCTTC
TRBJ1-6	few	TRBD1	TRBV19	CASRPGTGGNSPLHF	TGTGCCAGTAGACCCGGGACAGGGGGTAATTCACCCCTCCACTTT
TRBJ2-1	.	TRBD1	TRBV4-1	CASSQAGQGLHEQFF	TGCGCCAGCAGCCAAGCCGGACAGGGGTTACATGAGCAGTTCTTC
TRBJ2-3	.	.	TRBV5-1	CASSLGVDHSTDTQYF	TGCGCCAGCAGCTTGGGGGTAGACCACAGCACAGATACGCAGTATTTT
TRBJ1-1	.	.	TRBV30	CAWSGQGQTEAFF	TGTGCCTGGAGTGGGCAGGGGCAGACTGAAGCTTTCTTT
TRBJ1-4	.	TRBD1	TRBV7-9	CASSLATGSEKLFF	TGTGCCAGCAGCTTAGCGACAGGGAGCGAAAAACTGTTTTTT
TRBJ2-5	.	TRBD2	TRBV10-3	CAIRTSGGAGGETQYF	TGTGCCATCAGAACTAGCGGGGGGGCCGGTGGAGAGACCCAGTACTTC
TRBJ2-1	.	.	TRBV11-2	CASSKIQAWDEQFF	TGTGCCAGCAGCAAAATACAGGCGTGGGATGAGCAGTTCTTC
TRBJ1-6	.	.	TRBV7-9	CASSNIGPLHF	TGTGCCAGCAGCAACATAGGACCCCTCCACTTT
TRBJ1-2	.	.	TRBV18	CASSPPIADAGRGYTF	TGTGCCAGCTCACCGCCGATCGCGGACGCCGGTCGTGGCTACACCTTC
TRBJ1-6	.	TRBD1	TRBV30	CAWSQWDSSNSPLHF	TGTGCCTGGAGCCAATGGGACAGCTCTAATTCACCCCTCCACTTT